This is a list of T cell receptor beta chains from one sample in a study of blood T cells in healthy people across ages. Using its own MiXCR run on the 5' RACE reads, TCRdb lists one record per CDR3 protein. The table shows about 1.6 million distinct CDR3 sequences, with roughly 32% occurring only once. The sequencing sample was made of blood. Receptors originate from a woman aged 25-40 years in good health. CDR3s include the opening cysteine and the closing phenylalanine or tryptophan. Fields, in order: clone size, V gene, J gene, D gene, CDR3 DNA, CDR3 protein. A D gene is named only where the DNA matches it firmly. The size field is filled for only some rows; it gives once, few, many or a size class.

>few|TRBV5-5|TRBJ1-2|TRBD1
TGTGCCAGCAGCTTAACAGGGGGTCTAAGAGATGGTGGCTACACCTTC
CASSLTGGLRDGGYTF
>-|TRBV6-1|TRBJ1-2|TRBD1
TGTGCCAGCAGTGCCGGACAGGGGACGGATGGCTACACCTTC
CASSAGQGTDGYTF
>many|TRBV4-2|TRBJ2-7|-
TGTGCCAGCTCTAAGGGGGGAGACTCCTACGAGCAGTACTTC
CASSKGGDSYEQYF
>-|TRBV18|TRBJ2-5|-
TGTGCCAGCTCAGCCCGGGACGGACAAGAGACCCAGTACTTC
CASSARDGQETQYF
>-|TRBV12-3/TRBV12-4|TRBJ1-5|TRBD1
TGTGCCAGCAGTTTACAGGGGGTAAGCAATCAGCCCCAGCATTTT
CASSLQGVSNQPQHF
>-|TRBV27|TRBJ2-7|TRBD2
TGTGCCAGCTCGACCTGGGGGGGCTACGAGCAGTACTTC
CASSTWGGYEQYF
>-|TRBV9|TRBJ1-2|-
TGTGCCAGCAGCAGAGACGGGGCAGGCTACACCTTC
CASSRDGAGYTF
>many|TRBV7-3|TRBJ2-3|-
TGTGCCAGCAGCTTGGGAAGTGACAGACCTTTCCATACGCAGTATTTT
CASSLGSDRPFHTQYF
>-|TRBV6-1|TRBJ2-3|-
TGTGCCAGCAGTCCCCGGGACCCAACAGATACGCAGTATTTT
CASSPRDPTDTQYF
>-|TRBV20-1|TRBJ2-7|-
TGCAGTGCCAGGGGCTGGGACAAGGCTTACGAGCAGTACTTC
CSARGWDKAYEQYF
>-|TRBV30|TRBJ1-1|-
TGTGCCTGGAGTGAGGGGATGGGCAACACTGAAGCTTTCTTT
CAWSEGMGNTEAFF
>-|TRBV24-1|TRBJ2-1|TRBD1
TGTGCCCCAGACAGGGACAGGGGGGGCAATGAGCAGTTCTTC
CAPDRDRGGNEQFF
>few|TRBV14|TRBJ2-7|TRBD2
TGTGCCAGCAGCCAGACCAGGGCTAGCGGATCCTACGAGCAGTACTTC
CASSQTRASGSYEQYF
>few|TRBV4-1|TRBJ2-7|-
TGCGCCAGCAGCCAAGGACTGAACTTGGCCTCCTCCTACGAGCAGTACTTC
CASSQGLNLASSYEQYF
>-|TRBV27|TRBJ2-3|TRBD1
TGTGCCAGCAGTTTAAAGGGCAGGGGGCAAGATACGCAGTATTTT
CASSLKGRGQDTQYF
>-|TRBV13|TRBJ1-2|-
TGTGCCAGCAGCTTAGAAGTGGGGTGGAGGTTAGTGGATGGCTACACCTTC
CASSLEVGWRLVDGYTF
>few|TRBV20-1|TRBJ2-3|-
TGCAGTGCGCAAGACCCCCTTCGCCCAGATACGCAGTATTTT
CSAQDPLRPDTQYF
>few|TRBV18|TRBJ2-5|-
TGTGCCAGCTCCTCATCCGGAGTCAGCGAGACCCAGTACTTC
CASSSSGVSETQYF
>-|TRBV15|TRBJ2-5|TRBD2
TGTGCCACCTCCGGAGTAGCGGGGGGGAATAGGGGGACCCAGTACTTC
CATSGVAGGNRGTQYF
>-|TRBV29-1|TRBJ2-1|TRBD2
TGCAGCACCATGGGACTAGGCAATGAGCAGTTCTTC
CSTMGLGNEQFF
>-|TRBV5-1|TRBJ2-1|-
TGCGCCAGCAGCTTGGACACAGGGCCGACGAATGAGCAGTTCTTC
CASSLDTGPTNEQFF
>few|TRBV25-1|TRBJ2-7|TRBD2
TGTGCCAGCAGTGATCCCAGGAGCGGGGGACATTACGAGCAGTACTTC
CASSDPRSGGHYEQYF
>-|TRBV13|TRBJ2-1|-
TGTGCCAGCAGCTTCCCGGACCCCTACAATGAGCAGTTCTTC
CASSFPDPYNEQFF
>-|TRBV2|TRBJ2-7|TRBD2
TGTGCCAGCAGTGTCGGCCCCAGCGGCGGGAGGGCCCACGAGCAGTACTTC
CASSVGPSGGRAHEQYF
>-|TRBV21-1|TRBJ1-1|-
TGTGCCAGCAGCAAAGACGAGAACAGGGTTGAATATGACACTGAAGCTTTCTTT
CASSKDENRVEYDTEAFF
>many|TRBV20-1|TRBJ1-2|-
TGCAGTGCTCCTGTTATTTATGGCTACACCTTC
CSAPVIYGYTF
>few|TRBV12-3/TRBV12-4|TRBJ2-7|TRBD2
TGTGCCAGCAGTTTAGCTAGCGGGAGGGTCGAGCAGTACTTC
CASSLASGRVEQYF
>few|TRBV7-2|TRBJ2-3|-
TGTGCCAGCAGCTTAGTTGACTTCCGGAGGGATACGCAGTATTTT
CASSLVDFRRDTQYF
>-|TRBV20-1|TRBJ2-1|TRBD1
TGCAGTGCCTATTCTCGGGACAGGGGGCGCCGCGATGAGCAGTTCTTC
CSAYSRDRGRRDEQFF
>few|TRBV20-1|TRBJ2-1|-
TGCAGTGCTAGAGCGGTAAGGGGGTCCTACAATGAGCAGTTCTTC
CSARAVRGSYNEQFF
>many|TRBV15|TRBJ2-7|-
TGTGCCACCAGCAGGGCAGGGCAAGGCTACGAGCAGTACTTC
CATSRAGQGYEQYF
>many|TRBV5-1|TRBJ2-5|TRBD2
TGCGCCAGCAGCACGGGACTAGCGGAAGAGACCCAGTACTTC
CASSTGLAEETQYF
>-|TRBV20-1|TRBJ2-1|TRBD2
TGCAGTGCCCCACTAGCGGGGGCCGGGAATGAGCAGTTCTTC
CSAPLAGAGNEQFF
>-|TRBV5-1|TRBJ1-6|-
TGCGCCAGCAGCTTGTTGGGAGGGGATTCACCCCTCCACTTT
CASSLLGGDSPLHF
>-|TRBV11-2|TRBJ2-1|TRBD2
TGTGCCAGCAGCCCCATAGCGGGGTTCTACAATGAGCAGTTCTTC
CASSPIAGFYNEQFF
>once|TRBV6-1|TRBJ2-7|TRBD1
TGTGCCAGCAGTGGACAGGGCTCCCCCTTTTACGAGCAGTACTTC
CASSGQGSPFYEQYF
>-|TRBV7-3|TRBJ2-3|-
TGTGCCAGCAGCTTCATGGGTCTTGACACAGATACGCAGTATTTT
CASSFMGLDTDTQYF
>-|TRBV10-1|TRBJ2-3|-
TGCGCCAGCAGTTCAGGGTTCCGCAGCACAGATACGCAGTATTTT
CASSSGFRSTDTQYF
>-|TRBV29-1|TRBJ2-7|TRBD1
TGCAGCGTGACAGGGACCACCTCCTCGTCCGAGCAGTACTTC
CSVTGTTSSSEQYF
>-|TRBV27|TRBJ2-3|TRBD2
TGTGCCAGCAGTTTTTTTAGCGGGAGGTACACAGATACGCAGTATTTT
CASSFFSGRYTDTQYF
>-|TRBV7-9|TRBJ1-2|TRBD1
TGTGCCAGCAGCGCCCGGGACAGGGGTGACTATGGCTACACCTTC
CASSARDRGDYGYTF
>-|TRBV3-1|TRBJ2-5|-
TGTGCCAGCAGCCCTATCCCAGAGACCCAGTACTTC
CASSPIPETQYF
>few|TRBV20-1|TRBJ1-5|-
TGCAGTGCTAGAAGAGGTGGGAATCAGCCCCAGCATTTT
CSARRGGNQPQHF
>few|TRBV5-5|TRBJ2-7|-
TGTGCCAGCAGCACACCGGGGAGCTCCTACGAGCAGTACTTC
CASSTPGSSYEQYF
>-|TRBV16|TRBJ2-7|-
TGTGCCAGCAGCCCGACTACGGGACGGTTCTACGAGCAGTACTTC
CASSPTTGRFYEQYF
>-|TRBV20-1|TRBJ1-2|-
TGCAGTGCTAGAGAGCTGGCGGCTGGTAACTATGGCTACACCTTC
CSARELAAGNYGYTF
>once|TRBV28|TRBJ1-1|-
TGTGCCAGCAGTGACCAGGGAGAAGCTTTCTTT
CASSDQGEAFF
>-|TRBV20-1|TRBJ1-1|-
TGCAGTGCTAGGAGGGACCCGAACACTGAAGCTTTCTTT
CSARRDPNTEAFF
>few|TRBV25-1|TRBJ2-3|-
TGTGCCAGCAGTGCCCCCGGACAGAGTTCCACAGATACGCAGTATTTT
CASSAPGQSSTDTQYF
>few|TRBV7-9|TRBJ1-1|TRBD1
TGTGCCAGCAGCGTCGCGTCCTCAGGACAGGGGTTAGGTACTGAAGCTTTCTTT
CASSVASSGQGLGTEAFF